Described below is a single T cell receptor (beta chain) sequence and its context. Amplification used 60 Vbeta primers and 13 Jbeta primers. Profiled with immunoSEQ multiplex PCR; TCRdb holds only in-frame clones, not every one. The data contain about 200,000 clones, approximately 88% of them singletons. This sample stems from a study of cytomegalovirus exposure and HLA in healthy donors. The CDR3 length is 14 residues. V was clipped by 9 bases and J by 5 bases; unmatched bases: 12. The germline gives CDR1 MNHNS, CDR2 SASEGT. The sequenced sample was PBMCs. The chain links TRBV6-1 to TRBJ2-5; 7 bases line up with TRBD1. The source of this sequence is a boy younger than 10 in good health and CMV-seronegative. CDR3 residues: CASRPIQGIETQYF. CDR3 nucleotides: TGTGCCAGTCGTCCAATACAGGGGATCGAGACCCAGTACTTC.